This TCR beta chain derives from a study of shared clonotypes between healthy human individuals. Libraries were prepared by immunoSEQ multiplex PCR; TCRdb keeps only in-frame clonotypes and omits some of them. The table lists 1,100,000 or so clones, around 78% of them singletons, with 0.5% to 0.6% in the top ten. Into CD45RA+ naive and CD45RA-negative memory subsets, the CD4+ cells were split. To note about this clone: Its antigen is undetermined.

Regarding the study as a whole: What naive subsets generally showed was a larger estimated richness than memory subsets showed.

Germline assignment: CDR1 LNHDA and CDR2 SQIVND (reference sequence). Trimming took 3 bases from V and 4 from J, leaving 16 bases between them. The CDR3 is 15 residues long. This clonotype originated in a man between 18 and 35 years old in good health. Some clones in this sample may be carry-over from other donors' samples. The chain recombines TRBV19 with TRBJ2-7; D ambiguous. Sequenced sample: memory CD4+ T cells from PBMCs. Subset defined: CD45RA-negative fraction. The CDR3 region has the DNA TGTGCCAGTAGTATGTCGACTGCTCCCGGGTACGAGCAGTACTTC. This codes for CASSMSTAPGYEQYF.